The 10 T cell receptor beta chains below come from one sample, sequenced in a study of monozygotic twins with inflammatory bowel disease. TCRdb reprocessed the 5' RACE reads and stores each CDR3 protein as one record, lacking DNA. The sample totals fewer than 550,000 distinct CDR3 sequences; its top ten clones hold about 2.6%. The sequenced material came from blood. The receptors were sampled from a human donor with ulcerative colitis or Crohn's disease, or a healthy co-twin of an affected twin (not recorded which).

The chain uses TRBV7-8 and TRBJ2-1; checking the TCRdb D call of TRBD2 is not possible without DNA. Germline V gives CDR1 SGHVS, CDR2 FQNEAQ. This CDR3 comprises 13 residues. The CDR3 loop reads CASSPLAGGPQFF. Full variable domain (remainder filled in from reference TRBV7-8 and TRBJ2-1): GAGVSQSPRYKVAKRGQDVALRCDPISGHVSLFWYQQALGQGPEFLTYFQNEAQLDKSGLPSDRFFAERPEGSVSTLKIQRTQQEDSAVYLCASSPLAGGPQFFGPGTRLTVL.

V and J are TRBV29-1 and TRBJ2-1. The CDR3 loop spans 13 amino acids. Germline V gene data show CDR1 as SQVTM and CDR2 as ANQGSEA. CDR3 sequence reads: CSVEAALINEQFF.

V is TRBV19 and J is TRBJ1-1; TCRdb selects TRBD1, and the lack of DNA leaves this call unchecked. The germline gives CDR1 LNHDA, CDR2 SQIVND (reference sequence). The CDR3 length is 14 residues. Here the CDR3 reads CASSMATGREEAFF.

The chain uses TRBV29-1 and TRBJ2-5; the D call from TCRdb, TRBD1, cannot be confirmed without DNA. Looked up from germline, CDR1 is SQVTM and CDR2 is ANQGSEA. This CDR3 region has 13 residues. Here the CDR3 reads CSVEDGGQETQYF.

The chain combines TRBV5-1 with TRBJ2-7; the D call of TRBD1 rests on TCRdb alone, since no DNA is present to check it. This CDR3 is built from 15 residues. The germline gives CDR1 SGHRS, CDR2 YFSETQ. This CDR3 is CASNPGTYRAYEQYF. The full variable domain, completed using reference TRBV5-1 and TRBJ2-7, is KAGVTQTPRYLIKTRGQQVTLSCSPISGHRSVSWYQQTPGQGLQFLFEYFSETQRNKGNFPGRFSGRQFSNSRSEMNVSTLELGDSALYLCASNPGTYRAYEQYFGPGTRLTVT.

The chain joins TRBV20-1 to TRBJ2-1; TCRdb outputs TRBD2, but without DNA this stays unchecked. The CDR3 consists of 22 residues. The germline V gene encodes CDR1 DFQATT and CDR2 SNEGSKA (reference sequence). This CDR3 reads CSAYSLAGKAGAHISSYNEQFF.

This sequence joins TRBV7-3 and TRBJ2-1; the TRBD2 assignment by TCRdb is unverifiable without DNA. Germline lookup yields CDR1 SGHTA and CDR2 FQGTGA. The CDR3 is 16 residues long. CDR3 region: CASSPTASGEWGEQFF.

This chain connects TRBV20-1 to TRBJ2-2; TCRdb proposes TRBD1, but this gene call is untestable without DNA. This CDR3 region has 13 residues. The germline gives CDR1 DFQATT, CDR2 SNEGSKA (reference sequence). Here the CDR3 reads CSARSLLTGELFF.

V is TRBV5-1 and J is TRBJ1-3; TCRdb outputs TRBD1, but without DNA this stays unchecked. The CDR3 spans 17 residues. In germline, CDR1 is SGHRS, CDR2 YFSETQ. CDR3: CASSSSWDRVSGNTIYF.

V usage is TRBV29-1 and J usage is TRBJ2-7; TCRdb designates TRBD2, a call that cannot be tested without DNA. Germline V gene sequence: CDR1 SQVTM, CDR2 ANQGSEA. This CDR3 has 13 amino acids. This CDR3 reads CSVGPHRGSEQYF.